This T cell receptor (beta chain) was sequenced for a study of blood T cell repertoires in COVID-19 (dated by TCRdb to between 2020 and 2021). Background for the entire study: Samples from collaborators originated in the United States, Italy and Spain and spanned both the acute and convalescent phases of COVID-19. The samples were drawn from the first 160 participants of the ongoing ImmuneRACE study and from 950 to 1,500 subjects provided by 6 global collaborators. HLA class I and class II types, where available, came from metadata supplied by the sample provider rather than from assay-based typing. A de-identified subject ID, COVID-19 status, age in years and sex were almost always included in the sample metadata. The dataset comprised deeply sampled blood TCRbeta repertoires from subjects exposed to, actively infected with, or recovered from COVID-19. The repertoires were released in a freely available public database meant as a resource for research on the immune response to SARS-CoV-2. The material from the prospective study consisted of cDNA or gDNA derived from T cells, B-cell-depleted T cells, or PBMCs. The research as a whole found: The quantity of clinical and demographic metadata differed by source and by participant and was supplied without curation.

Samples from volunteer blood donors who had recovered from COVID-19 were contributed by a second Seattle source. Whole blood was collected in K2EDTA tubes by collaborating institutions according to the institutions' own protocols. For TCRbeta analysis, collaborators shipped samples in one of three forms: frozen whole blood, isolated PBMCs, or DNA extracted from either of those sample types. TCRbeta CDR3 regions were amplified from genomic DNA using the immunoSEQ Assay, a bias-controlled multiplex PCR. The study's processing was this. The number of nucleated cells in each sample was estimated by amplification of reference gene primers within the assay. To quantify the absolute abundance of each unique TCRbeta CDR3 rearrangement, sequence reads were collapsed and filtered. For each sample, productive Simpson clonality was calculated as the square root of Simpson's diversity index across productive rearrangements. This immuneACCESS table, as held by TCRdb, lists in-frame sequences with V and J called but not all clones. Of the missing ones, under half trace to an unresolved V gene in checked studies; the others have no known cause. The V and J calls and clone size come from that table; D and trimming were worked out from the DNA. Recorded for this sample are 200,000 to 250,000 clones; around four fifths of them occurred a single time. The top ten constitute 5.1% of the sample.

A remark on this clone: The specificity of this receptor is unknown. No qualities accompany the bases; no much larger clone lies one base away.

There are 13 amino acids in the CDR3, from cysteine to phenylalanine inclusive. The kept DNA is CDR3 alone, 39 bases in frame from the first base. V gives up 4 bases and J gives up 4 bases, and the segment between their germline ends measures 8 bases. Via the germline V gene (reference sequence), CDR1 is SEHNR and CDR2 FQNEAQ. Here the chain combines TRBV7-9 and TRBJ1-3; the D gene remains uncertain. The sequence came from a woman aged 55-75 years who had recovered from COVID-19. The sequencing sample was made of peripheral blood. The DNA sequence is TGTGCCAGCAGCTCAGACGGGGGAAACACCATATATTTT. This is translated as CASSSDGGNTIYF.